The rows below give T cell receptor beta chains drawn from one sample of a study of T cell repertoires in cytomegalovirus infection. MiXCR was run by TCRdb on the reads, yielding one entry per CDR3 protein. The profile shows around 230,000 distinct CDR3 sequences, approximately 38% of them singletons. These receptors are not linked to any known antigen. The source was CD8+ T cells from cultured PBMCs, collected from culture after CMV antigen stimulation. The receptors derive from a human donor in good health (CMV status not recorded). Some clones in this sample may be carry-over from other donors' samples. Each CDR3 is given with its conserved first and last residue. Fields, in order: clone size, V gene, J gene, D gene, CDR3 length, CDR3 protein, CDR3 DNA. The D gene is left open where the match is weak. The size of a clone is reported for some rows only, either as once, few or many, or as a class for expanded clones.

>many|TRBV4-2|TRBJ2-7|TRBD1|16
CASSQETGTGGYEQYF
TGTGCCAGCAGCCAAGAAACCGGGACAGGTGGCTACGAGCAGTACTTC
>.|TRBV28|TRBJ2-7|TRBD1|13
CASMLGTAYEQYF
TGTGCCAGCATGCTCGGGACAGCCTACGAGCAGTACTTC
>few|TRBV9|TRBJ2-1|TRBD2|16
CASSPRAGGPSDEQFF
TGTGCCAGCAGCCCCAGAGCGGGAGGCCCTTCGGATGAGCAGTTCTTC
>few|TRBV19|TRBJ1-3|.|18
CASSIGPFNPFSGNTIYF
TGTGCCAGTAGTATCGGGCCGTTCAATCCCTTCTCTGGAAACACCATATATTTT
>.|TRBV27|TRBJ1-5|.|12
CASSPLGQPQHF
TGTGCCAGCAGTCCCCTCGGTCAGCCCCAGCATTTT
>many|TRBV6-1|TRBJ2-7|.|15
CASSEARGLPYEQYF
TGTGCCAGCAGTGAAGCCCGGGGCCTTCCCTACGAGCAGTACTTC
>.|TRBV7-6|TRBJ1-2|.|10
CASSYPSRTF
TGTGCCAGCAGCTACCCCTCGAGAACCTTC
>.|TRBV7-3|TRBJ2-1|.|16
CASSLFGISTYNEPFF
TGTGCAAGCAGCTTGTTTGGAATATCCACCTACAATGAGCCGTTCTTC
>.|TRBV12-3/TRBV12-4|TRBJ2-7|.|15
CASSLGLVVTYEQYF
TGTGCCAGCAGCCTTGGGCTAGTGGTAACCTACGAGCAGTACTTC
>.|TRBV24-1|TRBJ2-2|.|16
CATSELDTPNTGELFF
TGTGCCACCAGTGAACTCGACACTCCGAACACCGGGGAGCTGTTTTTT
>.|TRBV20-1|TRBJ2-2|.|15
CSARDYRVDTGELFF
TGCAGTGCTAGAGATTACAGGGTGGACACCGGGGAGCTGTTTTTT
>.|TRBV19|TRBJ1-5|.|12
CASKDRGQPQHF
TGTGCCAGTAAGGACCGAGGGCAGCCCCAGCATTTT
>few|TRBV5-4|TRBJ2-7|.|14
CASSPGTRIYEQYF
TGTGCCAGCAGCCCGGGGACGAGGATTTACGAGCAGTACTTC
>.|TRBV27|TRBJ2-5|TRBD2|14
CASSSGSLSETQYF
TGTGCCAGCAGTAGCGGGAGCTTGTCGGAGACCCAGTACTTC
>.|TRBV12-3/TRBV12-4|TRBJ1-1|.|14
CASSPTQMNTEAFF
TGTGCCAGCAGTCCAACACAGATGAACACTGAAGCTTTCTTT
>few|TRBV6-5|TRBJ2-1|TRBD2|18
CASSPGTSGRSSYNEQFF
TGTGCCAGCAGCCCAGGGACTAGCGGGAGGAGCTCCTACAATGAGCAGTTCTTC
>once|TRBV28|TRBJ2-1|TRBD1|16
CASSDSTGASYNEQFF
TGTGCCAGCAGTGACTCGACAGGGGCATCCTACAATGAGCAGTTCTTC
>.|TRBV15|TRBJ2-5|.|13
CATSIAIQETQYF
TGTGCCACCAGCATCGCTATCCAAGAGACCCAGTACTTC
>.|TRBV11-2|TRBJ2-7|TRBD1|14
CASSLEGGSHEQYF
TGTGCCAGCAGCTTAGAAGGGGGCTCTCACGAGCAGTACTTC
>.|TRBV15|TRBJ1-1|.|16
CATSSPGARVNTEAFF
TGTGCCACCAGCAGCCCGGGGGCGCGGGTGAACACTGAAGCTTTCTTT
>.|TRBV20-1|TRBJ2-1|TRBD1|13
CSARAGQGYEQFF
TGCAGTGCTAGAGCGGGACAGGGGTATGAGCAGTTCTTC
>.|TRBV6-2/TRBV6-3|TRBJ2-1|.|15
CASSYYHGAYNEQFF
TGTGCCAGCAGTTACTACCATGGGGCCTACAATGAGCAGTTCTTC
>few|TRBV7-9|TRBJ1-2|.|16
CASSSAWQDLSYGYTF
TGTGCCAGCAGCTCGGCGTGGCAGGACTTATCCTATGGCTACACCTTC
>few|TRBV27|TRBJ1-2|TRBD1|15
CASSSATGLGYGYTF
TGTGCCAGCAGTTCCGCGACAGGGCTCGGCTATGGCTACACCTTC
>.|TRBV25-1|TRBJ2-1|TRBD2|17
CASSEGSGGPVWNEQFF
TGTGCCAGCAGTGAAGGGTCGGGGGGGCCGGTTTGGAATGAGCAGTTCTTC
>.|TRBV28|TRBJ2-1|TRBD2|16
CASSRLIAGEYNEQFF
TGTGCCAGCAGTCGTCTGATAGCGGGAGAGTACAATGAGCAGTTCTTC
>.|TRBV6-5|TRBJ2-5|TRBD1|12
CASYDRVQTQYF
TGTGCCAGCTATGACAGGGTACAGACCCAGTACTTC
>.|TRBV30|TRBJ2-7|.|14
CAWSRPGQPYEQYF
TGTGCCTGGAGTCGTCCGGGACAACCCTACGAGCAGTACTTC
>.|TRBV4-1|TRBJ1-2|.|15
CASSQVNRNSYGYTF
TGCGCCAGCAGCCAAGTGAACAGGAACTCCTATGGCTACACCTTC
>few|TRBV7-2|TRBJ2-7|.|12
CASSTTSYEQYF
TGTGCCAGCAGCACGACTAGCTACGAGCAGTACTTC
>.|TRBV11-2|TRBJ2-6|TRBD1|16
CASPGTALSGANVLTF
TGTGCCAGCCCCGGGACAGCCTTATCTGGGGCCAACGTCCTGACTTTC
>.|TRBV27|TRBJ2-7|.|15
CASSLDGESGYEQYF
TGTGCCAGCAGTTTAGATGGAGAATCAGGCTACGAGCAGTACTTC
>many|TRBV7-9|TRBJ2-7|TRBD1|14
CASSPQDRVYEQYF
TGTGCCAGCAGCCCCCAAGACAGGGTCTACGAGCAGTACTTC
>.|TRBV11-2|TRBJ1-1|TRBD1|15
CAGSLWDRRGTEAFF
TGTGCCGGCAGCTTATGGGACAGGAGGGGCACTGAAGCTTTCTTT
>few|TRBV12-3/TRBV12-4|TRBJ1-2|.|14
CASSPPDRIGGYTF
TGTGCCAGCAGTCCCCCGGACAGAATCGGAGGCTACACCTTC
>.|TRBV11-2|TRBJ1-1|.|15
CASSLDGGGWTEAFF
TGTGCCAGCAGCTTAGATGGGGGGGGCTGGACTGAAGCTTTCTTT
>.|TRBV28|TRBJ2-7|.|17
CASLAGQGILRKDEQYF
TGTGCCAGCCTAGCGGGACAGGGAATATTAAGAAAGGACGAGCAGTACTTC
>few|TRBV28|TRBJ1-1|TRBD1|15
CASITSQGGWTEAFF
TGTGCCAGCATAACCTCCCAGGGGGGGTGGACTGAAGCTTTCTTT
>.|TRBV29-1|TRBJ1-1|TRBD1|15
CSVVQGRHLNTEAFF
TGCAGCGTAGTACAGGGGCGACACTTGAACACTGAAGCTTTCTTT
>.|TRBV4-1|TRBJ2-7|TRBD1|14
CASSQSGQFREQYF
TGCGCCAGCAGCCAGTCGGGACAGTTCCGCGAGCAGTACTTC
>few|TRBV28|TRBJ2-3|TRBD2|16
CASSLLAGVGTDTQYF
TGTGCCAGCAGTTTACTAGCGGGAGTGGGCACAGATACGCAGTATTTT
>.|TRBV7-3|TRBJ1-4|.|15
CASSPSGGTNEKLFF
TGTGCCAGCAGCCCAAGTGGGGGAACTAATGAAAAACTGTTTTTT
>few|TRBV19|TRBJ1-5|.|14
CATMTDLSNQPQHF
TGTGCCACTATGACTGACCTTAGCAATCAGCCCCAGCATTTT
>few|TRBV7-3|TRBJ2-1|.|13
CASSLSGWDEQFF
TGTGCCAGCAGCTTGTCGGGGTGGGATGAGCAGTTCTTC
>.|TRBV6-5|TRBJ2-7|.|16
CASSYSRDLRTVEQYF
TGTGCCAGCAGTTACTCTCGGGATTTAAGGACGGTTGAGCAGTACTTC
>few|TRBV7-2|TRBJ2-3|.|18
CASSLALPPGLGTDTQYF
TGTGCCAGCAGCTTAGCGCTCCCTCCGGGACTTGGCACAGATACGCAGTATTTT
>few|TRBV12-3/TRBV12-4|TRBJ2-1|.|12
CASSRAALEQFF
TGTGCCAGCAGTCGGGCTGCCCTTGAGCAGTTCTTC
>few|TRBV7-9|TRBJ2-1|.|16
CASSRAGLSSYNEQFF
TGTGCCAGCAGTCGCGCCGGGCTCAGCTCCTACAATGAGCAGTTCTTC
>.|TRBV12-3/TRBV12-4|TRBJ2-1|TRBD2|14
CASSPTSGGSEQFF
TGTGCCAGCAGCCCGACTAGCGGGGGGAGTGAGCAGTTCTTC
>few|TRBV12-3/TRBV12-4|TRBJ1-5|.|16
CASSLIGPPSDQPQHF
TGTGCCAGCAGTTTGATCGGTCCCCCCTCTGATCAGCCCCAGCATTTT
>.|TRBV7-3|TRBJ2-5|TRBD2|16
CASSSVAGYLQETQYF
TGTGCCAGCAGCTCAGTAGCGGGATACCTCCAAGAGACCCAGTACTTC
>few|TRBV7-3|TRBJ2-3|TRBD2|18
CASSPLRGAGGPGDTQYF
TGTGCCAGCAGCCCGCTCCGGGGAGCGGGAGGGCCTGGAGATACGCAGTATTTT
>once|TRBV25-1|TRBJ2-7|TRBD1|13
CASTGTGVGEQYF
TGTGCCAGTACCGGGACAGGGGTCGGGGAGCAGTACTTC
>.|TRBV6-1|TRBJ2-7|.|15
CASSEVPSAPYEQYF
TGTGCCAGCAGTGAAGTTCCCTCAGCACCCTACGAGCAGTACTTC
>.|TRBV11-2|TRBJ2-7|TRBD1|14
CASSRQGYPYEQYF
TGTGCCAGCAGCAGACAGGGGTACCCCTACGAGCAGTACTTC